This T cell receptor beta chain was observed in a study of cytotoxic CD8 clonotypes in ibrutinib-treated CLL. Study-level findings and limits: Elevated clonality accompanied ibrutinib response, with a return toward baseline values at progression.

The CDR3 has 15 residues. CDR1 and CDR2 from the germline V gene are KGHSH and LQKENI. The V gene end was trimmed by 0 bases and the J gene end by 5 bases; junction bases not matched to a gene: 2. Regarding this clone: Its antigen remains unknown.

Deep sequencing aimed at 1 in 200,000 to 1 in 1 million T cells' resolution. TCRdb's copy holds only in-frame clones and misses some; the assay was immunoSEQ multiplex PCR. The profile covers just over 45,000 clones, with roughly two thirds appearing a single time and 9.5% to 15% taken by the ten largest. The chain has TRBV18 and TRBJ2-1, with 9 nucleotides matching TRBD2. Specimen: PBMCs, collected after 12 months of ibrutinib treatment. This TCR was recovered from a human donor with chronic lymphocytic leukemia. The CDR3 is CASSPPSGGNNEQFF. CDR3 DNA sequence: TGTGCCAGCTCACCACCTAGCGGGGGTAACAATGAGCAGTTCTTC.